Sequencing of this T cell receptor beta chain was carried out in a study of CD8 T cells in ankylosing spondylitis. TCRdb analysed the 5' RACE reads with MiXCR anew, one entry per CDR3 protein. The sample carries about 400,000 distinct CDR3 sequences, approximately 22% recorded once. The ends were cut back, 1 base at V and 9 bases at J, with 13 bases in the middle. CDR3 size: 12 residues. In germline, CDR1 is SQVTM, CDR2 ANQGSEA. The source is a male donor with ankylosing spondylitis or in good health (not recorded which). This rearrangement joins TRBV29-1 to TRBJ2-7; the D gene is possibly TRBD1 (6 bases). The sample comprised blood, either unsorted or a sorted T cell fraction (not recorded which). The CDR3 DNA reads as TGCAGCGTTGAAGGCAGCAACAGGGCGCAGTACTTC. Its protein is CSVEGSNRAQYF.